Listed here is a single T cell receptor (beta chain). The CDR3 ends on some other residue instead of the conserved phenylalanine or tryptophan, so this is likely a read error. This entry comes from a study of blood T cells in healthy people across ages. This CDR3 spans 12 amino acids. Germline V gene lookup returns CDR1 DFQATT and CDR2 SNEGSKA (reference sequence). V lost 3 bases and J 7 bases, leaving 10 bases between the germline ends. A second PCR, run for about 7 to 12 cycles, used a sample-barcoded 5' primer plus a J-beta primer mix. MiXCR, applied by TCRdb to the 5' RACE reads, yields one record per CDR3 protein. The sample contains roughly 800,000 distinct CDR3 sequences, nearly 60% of which appear only once.

This sequence joins TRBV20-1 and TRBJ2-1, with D possibly matching TRBD1 (5 bases). Sequenced: blood. The source of this sequence is a man under 40 in good health. The CDR3 loop reads CSASQGMNEQFS. CDR3 sequence (DNA): TGCAGTGCTAGTCAGGGTATGAATGAGCAGTTCTCC.